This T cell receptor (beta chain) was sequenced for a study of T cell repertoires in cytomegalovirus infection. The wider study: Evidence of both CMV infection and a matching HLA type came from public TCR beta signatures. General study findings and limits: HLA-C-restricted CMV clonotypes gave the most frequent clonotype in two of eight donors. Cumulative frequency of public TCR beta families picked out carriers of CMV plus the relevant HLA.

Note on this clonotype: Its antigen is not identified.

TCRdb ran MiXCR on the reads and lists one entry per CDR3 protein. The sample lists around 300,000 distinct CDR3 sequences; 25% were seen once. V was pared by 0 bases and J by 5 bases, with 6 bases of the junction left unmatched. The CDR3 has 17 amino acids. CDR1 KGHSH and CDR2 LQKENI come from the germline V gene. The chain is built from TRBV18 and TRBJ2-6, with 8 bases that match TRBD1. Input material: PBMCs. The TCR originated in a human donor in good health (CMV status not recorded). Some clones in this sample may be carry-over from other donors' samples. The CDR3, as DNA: TGTGCCAGCTCACCACCGGACAGGGTAATAAGGGCCAACGTCCTGACTTTC. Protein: CASSPPDRVIRANVLTF. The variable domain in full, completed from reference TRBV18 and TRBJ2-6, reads NAGVMQNPRHLVRRRGQEARLRCSPMKGHSHVYWYRQLPEEGLKFMVYLQKENIIDESGMPKERFSAEFPKEGPSILRIQQVVRGDSAAYFCASSPPDRVIRANVLTFGAGSRLTVL.